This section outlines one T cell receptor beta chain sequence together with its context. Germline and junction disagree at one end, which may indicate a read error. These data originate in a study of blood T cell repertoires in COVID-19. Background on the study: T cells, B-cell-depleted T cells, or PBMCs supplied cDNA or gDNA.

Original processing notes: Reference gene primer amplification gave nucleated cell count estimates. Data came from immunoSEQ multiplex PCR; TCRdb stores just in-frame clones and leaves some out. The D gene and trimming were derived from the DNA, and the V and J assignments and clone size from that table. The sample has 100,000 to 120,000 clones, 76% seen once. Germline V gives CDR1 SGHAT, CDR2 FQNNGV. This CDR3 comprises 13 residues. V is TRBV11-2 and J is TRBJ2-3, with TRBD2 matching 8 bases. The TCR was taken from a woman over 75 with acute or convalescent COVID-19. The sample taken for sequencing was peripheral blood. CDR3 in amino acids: CASSLDWEAGALF. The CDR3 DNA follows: TGTGCCAGCAGCTTAGATTGGGAAGCGGGAGCCCTCTTT.